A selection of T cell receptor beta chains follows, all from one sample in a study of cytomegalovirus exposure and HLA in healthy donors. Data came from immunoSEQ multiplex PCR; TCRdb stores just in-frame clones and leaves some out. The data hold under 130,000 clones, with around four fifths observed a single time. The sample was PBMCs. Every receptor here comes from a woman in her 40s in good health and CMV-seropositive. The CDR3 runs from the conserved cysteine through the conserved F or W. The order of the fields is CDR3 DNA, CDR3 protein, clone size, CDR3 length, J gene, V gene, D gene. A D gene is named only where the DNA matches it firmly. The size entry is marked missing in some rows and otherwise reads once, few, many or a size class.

TGTGCCAGCAGCCTGGGACAGGCCTCCTACGAGCAGTACTTC	CASSLGQASYEQYF	NA	14	TRBJ2-7	TRBV27	TRBD1
TGTGCCAGCAGTTTATATCCGACGGGGAACACTGAAGCTTTCTTT	CASSLYPTGNTEAFF	NA	15	TRBJ1-1	TRBV27	NA
TGTGCCAGCAGTCATGGACCCCCGCGGGACACTGAAGCTTTCTTT	CASSHGPPRDTEAFF	NA	15	TRBJ1-1	TRBV6-5	NA
TGTGCCAGCTCACCAGGGAGGGGGAATTCACCCCTCCACTTT	CASSPGRGNSPLHF	few	14	TRBJ1-6	TRBV18	NA
TGTGCCAGCAGACCCCGGGAGAACTATGGCTACACCTTC	CASRPRENYGYTF	once	13	TRBJ1-2	TRBV6-5	NA
TGTGCCAGCAGCGCCATTCAGGGTTTTGTTCGGGCCAAAAACATTCAGTACTTC	CASSAIQGFVRAKNIQYF	NA	18	TRBJ2-4	TRBV5-6	NA
TGCGCCAGCAGCCAAGTCTCCTCTCTCAAGCGGGAGCGGTACTTC	CASSQVSSLKRERYF	NA	15	TRBJ2-7	TRBV4-1	TRBD2
TGTGCCAGCAAACGACTCCGGGCAACTAATGAAAAACTGTTTTTT	CASKRLRATNEKLFF	NA	15	TRBJ1-4	TRBV6-5	NA
TGTGCCAGCTCGAGGACTAGCTACAATGAGCAGTTCTTC	CASSRTSYNEQFF	NA	13	TRBJ2-1	TRBV18	TRBD2
TGTGCCAGCAGCGTAGCTGCCGGGTTAGGGGAGCTGTTTTTT	CASSVAAGLGELFF	NA	14	TRBJ2-2	TRBV9	NA
TGCGCCAGCAGCTTGGATCAGGCTGAGGGAGAGACCCAGTACTTC	CASSLDQAEGETQYF	few	15	TRBJ2-5	TRBV5-1	NA